This T cell receptor (beta chain) was profiled in a study of T cell repertoires in cytomegalovirus infection. Study-level information: Through public TCR beta signatures, both CMV infection and matching HLA type were indicated.

Study observations and caveats: Summed frequency of shared TCR beta families picked out CMV carriers who also had the relevant HLA. Within the response measured ex vivo, HLA-C-restricted CMV-specific TCR beta clonotypes were dominant.

TCRdb reprocessed the reads via MiXCR and lists one record per CDR3 protein. The sample records fewer than 550,000 distinct CDR3 sequences, 15% to 20% being singletons. This clonotype was seen a few times. Its specificity is unknown. This CDR3 has 12 amino acids. Between the trimmed V and J ends, which lost 7 bases and 0 bases, there was a span of 6 bases. Germline CDR1 SGHDT, CDR2 YYEEEE. The TCR originated in a human donor in good health (CMV status not recorded). Some clones in this sample may be carry-over from other donors' samples. Sequencing used CD8+ T cells from PBMCs. The genes are TRBV5-6 and TRBJ2-3; D is uncertain. CDR3 nucleotides: TGTGCCAGCGGAGTTAGCACAGATACGCAGTATTTT. As protein: CASGVSTDTQYF.